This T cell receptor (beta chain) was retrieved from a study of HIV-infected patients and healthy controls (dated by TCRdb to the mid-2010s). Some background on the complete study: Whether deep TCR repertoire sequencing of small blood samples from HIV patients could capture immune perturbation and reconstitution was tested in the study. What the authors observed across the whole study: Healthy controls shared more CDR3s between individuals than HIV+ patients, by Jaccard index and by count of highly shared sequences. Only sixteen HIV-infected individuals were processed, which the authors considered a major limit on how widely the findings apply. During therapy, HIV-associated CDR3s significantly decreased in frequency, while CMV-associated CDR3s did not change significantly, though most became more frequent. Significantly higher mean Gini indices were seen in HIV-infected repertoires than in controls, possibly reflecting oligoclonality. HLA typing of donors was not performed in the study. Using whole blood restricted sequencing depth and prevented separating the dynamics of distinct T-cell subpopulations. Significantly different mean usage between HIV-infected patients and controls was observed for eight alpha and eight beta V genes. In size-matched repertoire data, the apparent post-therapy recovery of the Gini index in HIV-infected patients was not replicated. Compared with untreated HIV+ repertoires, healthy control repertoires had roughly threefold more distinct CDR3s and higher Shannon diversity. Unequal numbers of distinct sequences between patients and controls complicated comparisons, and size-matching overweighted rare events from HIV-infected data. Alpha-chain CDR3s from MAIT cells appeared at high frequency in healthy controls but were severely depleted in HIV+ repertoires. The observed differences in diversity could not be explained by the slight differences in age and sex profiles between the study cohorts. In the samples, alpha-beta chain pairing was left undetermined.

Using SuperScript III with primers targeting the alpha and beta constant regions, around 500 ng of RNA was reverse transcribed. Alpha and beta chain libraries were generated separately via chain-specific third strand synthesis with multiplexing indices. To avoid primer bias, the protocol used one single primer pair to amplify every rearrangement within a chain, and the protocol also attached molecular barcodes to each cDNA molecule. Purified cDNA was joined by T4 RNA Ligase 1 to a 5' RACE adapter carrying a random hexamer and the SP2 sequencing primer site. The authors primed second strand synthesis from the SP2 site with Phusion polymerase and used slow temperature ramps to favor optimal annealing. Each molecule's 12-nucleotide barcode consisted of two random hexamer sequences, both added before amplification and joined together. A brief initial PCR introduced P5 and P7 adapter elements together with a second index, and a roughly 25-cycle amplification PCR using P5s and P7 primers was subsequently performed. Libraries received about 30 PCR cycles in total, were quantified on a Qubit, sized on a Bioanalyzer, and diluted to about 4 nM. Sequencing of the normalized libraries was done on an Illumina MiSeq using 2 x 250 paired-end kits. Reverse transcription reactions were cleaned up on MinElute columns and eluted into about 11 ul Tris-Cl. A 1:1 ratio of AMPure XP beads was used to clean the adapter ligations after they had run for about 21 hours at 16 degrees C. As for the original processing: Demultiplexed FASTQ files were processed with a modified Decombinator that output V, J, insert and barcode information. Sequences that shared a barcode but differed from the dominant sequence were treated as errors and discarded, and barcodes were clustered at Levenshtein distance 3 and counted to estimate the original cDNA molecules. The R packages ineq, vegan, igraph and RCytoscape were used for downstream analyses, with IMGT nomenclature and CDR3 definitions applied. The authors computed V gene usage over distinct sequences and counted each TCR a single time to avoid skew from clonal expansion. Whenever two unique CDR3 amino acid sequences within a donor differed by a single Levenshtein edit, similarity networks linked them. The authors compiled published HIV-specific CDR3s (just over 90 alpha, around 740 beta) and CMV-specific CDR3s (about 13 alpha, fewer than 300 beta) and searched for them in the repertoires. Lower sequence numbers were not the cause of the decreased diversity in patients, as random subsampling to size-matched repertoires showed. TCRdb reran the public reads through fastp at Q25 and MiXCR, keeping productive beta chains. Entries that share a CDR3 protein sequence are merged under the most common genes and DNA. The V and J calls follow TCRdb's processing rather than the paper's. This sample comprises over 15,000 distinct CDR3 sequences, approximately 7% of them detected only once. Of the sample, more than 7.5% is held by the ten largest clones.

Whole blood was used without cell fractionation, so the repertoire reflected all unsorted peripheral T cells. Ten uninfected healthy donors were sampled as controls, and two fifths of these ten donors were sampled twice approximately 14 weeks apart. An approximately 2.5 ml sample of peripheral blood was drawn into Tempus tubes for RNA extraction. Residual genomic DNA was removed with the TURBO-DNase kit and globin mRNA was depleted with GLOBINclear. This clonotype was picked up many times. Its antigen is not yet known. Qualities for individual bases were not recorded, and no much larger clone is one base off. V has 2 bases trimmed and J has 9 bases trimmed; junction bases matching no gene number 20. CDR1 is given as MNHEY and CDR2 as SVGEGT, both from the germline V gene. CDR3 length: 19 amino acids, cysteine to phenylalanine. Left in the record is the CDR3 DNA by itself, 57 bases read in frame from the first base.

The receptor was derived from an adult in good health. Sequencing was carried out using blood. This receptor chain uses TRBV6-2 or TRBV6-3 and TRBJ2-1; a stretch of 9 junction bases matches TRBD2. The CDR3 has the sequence CASSYRAAGGQGWLREQFF. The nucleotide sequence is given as TGTGCCAGCAGTTACAGAGCGGCGGGGGGGCAAGGATGGTTGCGTGAGCAGTTCTTC.